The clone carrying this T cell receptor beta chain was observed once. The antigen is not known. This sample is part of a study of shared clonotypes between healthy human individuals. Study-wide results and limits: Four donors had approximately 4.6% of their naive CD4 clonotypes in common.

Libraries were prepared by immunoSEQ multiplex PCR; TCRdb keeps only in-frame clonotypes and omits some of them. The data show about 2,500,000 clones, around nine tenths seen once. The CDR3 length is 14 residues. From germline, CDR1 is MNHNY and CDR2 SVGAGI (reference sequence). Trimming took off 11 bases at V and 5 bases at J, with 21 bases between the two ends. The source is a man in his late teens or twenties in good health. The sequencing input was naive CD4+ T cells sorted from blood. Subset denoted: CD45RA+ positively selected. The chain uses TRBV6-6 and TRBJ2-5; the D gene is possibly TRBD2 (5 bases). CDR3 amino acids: CAARGSYLGETQYF. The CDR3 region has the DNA TGTGCCGCACGAGGGAGCTACCTCGGGGAGACCCAGTACTTC.